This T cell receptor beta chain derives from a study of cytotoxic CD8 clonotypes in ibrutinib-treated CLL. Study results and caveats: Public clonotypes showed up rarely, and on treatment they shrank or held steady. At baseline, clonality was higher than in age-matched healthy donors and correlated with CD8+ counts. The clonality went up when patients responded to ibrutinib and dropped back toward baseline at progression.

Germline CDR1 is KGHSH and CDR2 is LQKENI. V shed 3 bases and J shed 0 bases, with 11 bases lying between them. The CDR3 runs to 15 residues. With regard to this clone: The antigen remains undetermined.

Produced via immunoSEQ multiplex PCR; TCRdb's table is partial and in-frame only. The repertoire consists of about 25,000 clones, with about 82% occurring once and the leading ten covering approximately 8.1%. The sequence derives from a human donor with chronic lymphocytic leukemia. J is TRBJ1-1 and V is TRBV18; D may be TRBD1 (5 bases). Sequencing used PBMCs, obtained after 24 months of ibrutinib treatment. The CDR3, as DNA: TGTGCCAGCTCACCCCGCGAGGGGTTGAACACTGAAGCTTTCTTT. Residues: CASSPREGLNTEAFF.